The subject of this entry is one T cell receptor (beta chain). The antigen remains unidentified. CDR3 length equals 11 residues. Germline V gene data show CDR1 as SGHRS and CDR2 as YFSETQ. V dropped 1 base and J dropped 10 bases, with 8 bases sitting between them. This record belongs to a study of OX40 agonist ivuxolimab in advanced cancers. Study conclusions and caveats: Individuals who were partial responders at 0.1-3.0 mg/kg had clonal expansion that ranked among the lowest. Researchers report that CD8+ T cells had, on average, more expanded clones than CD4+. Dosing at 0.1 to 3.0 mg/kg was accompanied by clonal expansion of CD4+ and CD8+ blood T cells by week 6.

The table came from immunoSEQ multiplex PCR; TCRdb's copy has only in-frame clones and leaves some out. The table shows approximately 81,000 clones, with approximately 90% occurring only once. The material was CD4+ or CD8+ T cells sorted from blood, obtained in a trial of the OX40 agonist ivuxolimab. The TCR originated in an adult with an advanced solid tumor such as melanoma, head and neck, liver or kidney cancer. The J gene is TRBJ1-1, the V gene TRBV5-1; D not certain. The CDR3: CASSLSGVAFF. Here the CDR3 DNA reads TGCGCCAGCAGCTTGTCTGGGGTAGCTTTCTTT.